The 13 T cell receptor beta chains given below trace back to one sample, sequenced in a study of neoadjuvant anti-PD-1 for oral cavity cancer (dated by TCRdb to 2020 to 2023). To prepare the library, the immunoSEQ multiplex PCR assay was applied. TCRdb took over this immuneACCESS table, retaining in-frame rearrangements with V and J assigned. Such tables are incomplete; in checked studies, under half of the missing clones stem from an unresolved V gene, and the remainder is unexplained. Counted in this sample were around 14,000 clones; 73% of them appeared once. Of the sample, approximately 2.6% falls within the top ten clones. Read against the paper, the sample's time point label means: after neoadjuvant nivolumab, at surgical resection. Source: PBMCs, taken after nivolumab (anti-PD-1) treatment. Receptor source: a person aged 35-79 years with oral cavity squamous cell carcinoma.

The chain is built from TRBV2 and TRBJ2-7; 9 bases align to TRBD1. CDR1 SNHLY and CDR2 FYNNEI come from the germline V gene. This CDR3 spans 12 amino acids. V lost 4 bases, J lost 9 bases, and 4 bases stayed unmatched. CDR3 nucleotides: TGTGCCAGCAGTGGGGACAGGGAGCCGCAGTACTTC. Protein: CASSGDREPQYF.

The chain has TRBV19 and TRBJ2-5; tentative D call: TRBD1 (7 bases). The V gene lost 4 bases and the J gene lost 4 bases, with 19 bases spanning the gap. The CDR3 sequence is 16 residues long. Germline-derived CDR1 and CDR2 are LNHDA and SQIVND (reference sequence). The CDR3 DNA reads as TGTGCCAGTAGTACTTGGACAGGAGGGAGCGGAGAGACCCAGTACTTC. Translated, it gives CASSTWTGGSGETQYF.

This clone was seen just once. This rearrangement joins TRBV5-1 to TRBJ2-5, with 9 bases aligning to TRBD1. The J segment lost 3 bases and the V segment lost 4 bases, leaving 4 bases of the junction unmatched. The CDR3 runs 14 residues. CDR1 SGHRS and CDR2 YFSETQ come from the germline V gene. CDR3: CASSPTGGEETQYF. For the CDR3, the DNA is TGCGCCAGCAGCCCTACAGGGGGCGAAGAGACCCAGTACTTC. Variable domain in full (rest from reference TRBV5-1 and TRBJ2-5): KAGVTQTPRYLIKTRGQQVTLSCSPISGHRSVSWYQQTPGQGLQFLFEYFSETQRNKGNFPGRFSGRQFSNSRSEMNVSTLELGDSALYLCASSPTGGEETQYFGPGTRLLVL.

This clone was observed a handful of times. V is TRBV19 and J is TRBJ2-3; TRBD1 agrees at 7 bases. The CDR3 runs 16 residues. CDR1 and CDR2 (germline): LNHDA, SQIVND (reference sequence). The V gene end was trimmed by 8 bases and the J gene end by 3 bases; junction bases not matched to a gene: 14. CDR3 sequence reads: CASSATRQGSTDTQYF. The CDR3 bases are TGTGCCAGTTCCGCTACCAGACAGGGTAGTACAGATACGCAGTATTTT. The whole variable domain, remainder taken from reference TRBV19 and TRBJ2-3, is DGGITQSPKYLFRKEGQNVTLSCEQNLNHDAMYWYRQDPGQGLRLIYYSQIVNDFQKGDIAEGYSVSREKKESFPLTVTSAQKNPTAFYLCASSATRQGSTDTQYFGPGTRLTVL.

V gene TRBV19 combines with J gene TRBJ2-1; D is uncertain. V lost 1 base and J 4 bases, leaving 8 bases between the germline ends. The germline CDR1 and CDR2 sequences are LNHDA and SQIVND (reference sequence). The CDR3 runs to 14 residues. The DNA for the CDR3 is TGTGCCAGTAGTATAGGGGATTTATACAATGAGCAGTTCTTC. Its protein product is CASSIGDLYNEQFF.

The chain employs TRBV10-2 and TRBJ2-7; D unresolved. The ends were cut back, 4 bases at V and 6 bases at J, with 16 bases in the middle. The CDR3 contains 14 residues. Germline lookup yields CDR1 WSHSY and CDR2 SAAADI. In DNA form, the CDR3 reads TGCGCCAGCAGTGGTCTTCAACAAACTGCCGAGCAGTACTTC. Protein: CASSGLQQTAEQYF.

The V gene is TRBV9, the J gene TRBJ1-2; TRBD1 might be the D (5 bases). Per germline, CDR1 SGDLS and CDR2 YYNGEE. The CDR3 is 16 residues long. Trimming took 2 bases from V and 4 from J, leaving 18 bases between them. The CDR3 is CASSVLERDSVYGYTF. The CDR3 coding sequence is TGTGCCAGCAGCGTTCTTGAGCGGGACTCGGTCTATGGCTACACCTTC. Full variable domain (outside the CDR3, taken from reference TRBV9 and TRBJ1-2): DSGVTQTPKHLITATGQRVTLRCSPRSGDLSVYWYQQSLDQGLQFLIQYYNGEERAKGNILERFSAQQFPDLHSELNLSSLELGDSALYFCASSVLERDSVYGYTFGSGTRLTVV.

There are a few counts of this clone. The CDR3 region is CASLGQLFTGELFF. The CDR3 region has the DNA TGCGCCAGCCTCGGACAGTTATTTACCGGGGAGCTGTTTTTT. This chain uses TRBV10-2 with TRBJ2-2, with D perhaps TRBD1 (6 bases). The V gene's germline CDR1 is WSHSY and CDR2 SAAADI. The CDR3 is 14 amino acids. Trimming left V 8 bases short and J 5 bases short, with 15 bases between.

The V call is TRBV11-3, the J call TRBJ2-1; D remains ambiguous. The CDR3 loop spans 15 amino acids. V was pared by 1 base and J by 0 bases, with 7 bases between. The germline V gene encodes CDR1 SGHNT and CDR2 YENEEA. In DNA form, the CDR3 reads TGTGCCAGCAGCTTAGGGGCGACCTCCTACAATGAGCAGTTCTTC. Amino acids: CASSLGATSYNEQFF.

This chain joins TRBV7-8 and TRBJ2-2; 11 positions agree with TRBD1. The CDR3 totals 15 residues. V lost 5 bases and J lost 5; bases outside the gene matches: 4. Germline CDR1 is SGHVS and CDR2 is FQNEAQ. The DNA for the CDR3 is TGTGCCAGCAGCCTCCGGGACAGGGGGACCGGGGAGCTGTTTTTT. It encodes CASSLRDRGTGELFF. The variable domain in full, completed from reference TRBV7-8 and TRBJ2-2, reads GAGVSQSPRYKVAKRGQDVALRCDPISGHVSLFWYQQALGQGPEFLTYFQNEAQLDKSGLPSDRFFAERPEGSVSTLKIQRTQQEDSAVYLCASSLRDRGTGELFFGEGSRLTVL.

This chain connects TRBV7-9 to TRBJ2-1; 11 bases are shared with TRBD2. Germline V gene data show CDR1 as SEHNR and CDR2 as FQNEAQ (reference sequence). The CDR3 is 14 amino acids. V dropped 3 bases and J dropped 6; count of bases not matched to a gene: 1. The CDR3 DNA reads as TGTGCCAGCAGCTTTGGGACTAGCGGCAATGAGCAGTTCTTC. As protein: CASSFGTSGNEQFF.

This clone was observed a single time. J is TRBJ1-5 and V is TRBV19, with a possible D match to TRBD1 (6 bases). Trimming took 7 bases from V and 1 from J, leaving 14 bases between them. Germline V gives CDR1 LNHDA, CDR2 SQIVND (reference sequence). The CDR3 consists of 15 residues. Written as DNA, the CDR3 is TGTGCCAGTAAGTTAGACAGGTCAAGCAATCAGCCCCAGCATTTT. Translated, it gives CASKLDRSSNQPQHF.

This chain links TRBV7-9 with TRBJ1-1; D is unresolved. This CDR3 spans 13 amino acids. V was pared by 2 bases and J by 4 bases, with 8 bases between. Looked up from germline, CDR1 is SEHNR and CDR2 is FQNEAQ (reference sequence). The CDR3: CASSLRGGTEAFF. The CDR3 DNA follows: TGTGCCAGCAGCTTACGTGGTGGCACTGAAGCTTTCTTT.